The clone carrying this TCR beta chain has just a few counts. The sample originates from a study of response to subunit inactivated influenza vaccine. TCRdb fed the RT-PCR reads into MiXCR, producing one record per CDR3 protein. The sample shows about 570,000 distinct CDR3 sequences, 10% to 12% of them seen only once. The V gene's germline CDR1 is SGHDT and CDR2 YYEEEE. Trimming removed 0 bases from V and 4 bases from J; junction bases left unmatched: 11. The CDR3 is 17 amino acids. This sample was also put to use in a study of T cells expressing NK-cell markers. That source notes: UMIs accompanied the 5'RACE template switching by which TCR beta cDNA was made. The leading position in the CD3+CD56-NKG2C+ fraction of several donors also went to these clonotypes.

The material sequenced was PBMCs from blood, taken on the day of vaccination. This receptor was obtained from a man aged 50 or older who received an inactivated influenza vaccine. V is TRBV5-6 and J is TRBJ2-5; TRBD1 matches at 8 bases. The CDR3, as DNA: TGTGCCAGCAGCTTGGCTTACGCAGGGGGCCAACTAGAGACCCAGTACTTC. Its translation is CASSLAYAGGQLETQYF.